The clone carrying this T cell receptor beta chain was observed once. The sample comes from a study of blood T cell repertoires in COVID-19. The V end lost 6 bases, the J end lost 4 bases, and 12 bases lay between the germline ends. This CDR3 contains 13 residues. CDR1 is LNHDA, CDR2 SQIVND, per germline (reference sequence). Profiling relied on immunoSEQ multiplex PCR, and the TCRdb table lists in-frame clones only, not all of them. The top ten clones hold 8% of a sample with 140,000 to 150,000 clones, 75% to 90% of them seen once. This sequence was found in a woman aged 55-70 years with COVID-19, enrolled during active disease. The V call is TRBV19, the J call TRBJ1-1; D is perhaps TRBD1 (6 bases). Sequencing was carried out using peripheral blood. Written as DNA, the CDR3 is TGTGCCAGTAGCATGACAGGTTTCACTGAAGCTTTCTTT. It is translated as CASSMTGFTEAFF.